The T cell receptor beta chain under discussion was sequenced for a study of blood T cell repertoires in COVID-19. As for the study in general: Whether acute or convalescent, the COVID-19 samples came from the United States, Italy and Spain.

Authors' data handling: Estimated nucleated cell counts came from reference gene primer amplification. The table came from immunoSEQ multiplex PCR; TCRdb's copy has only in-frame clones and leaves some out. V, J and clone size are those of that table, while D and trimming were read from the DNA. The sample includes 200,000 to 250,000 clones, over 75% of them seen just once. The CDR3 runs to 16 residues. Source material: peripheral blood. The rearrangement joins TRBV12-2 to TRBJ1-2; the D call in the table, TRBD1, was not verified against the DNA. TRBV12-2 has pseudogene status. This sequence originates from a human donor in a cohort sampled during active COVID-19. The CDR3 DNA reads as TGTGCAAGTCGCTCCTGTTGTCAGGGGCTATTCTATGGCTACACCTTC. Protein sequence: CASRSCCQGLFYGYTF.